The 6 T cell receptor beta chains presented below share a single source sample, sequenced in a study of blood T cell repertoires in COVID-19 (dated by TCRdb to the early 2020s). Preparation of the library involved the immunoSEQ multiplex PCR assay. In its TCRdb copy, this immuneACCESS table keeps in-frame sequences only and misses some clones. Where compared with another copy, unresolved V genes explain less than half of these, and the others have no known cause. Here the sample has fewer than 200,000 clones; over 65% occur a single time. 4.4% of the sample goes to the ten largest clones. The material sequenced was PBMCs or T cells enriched from blood (not recorded which). These receptors all stem from a woman aged 45-65 years who had recovered from COVID-19.

J is TRBJ1-2 and V is TRBV29-1, with D possibly matching TRBD1 (5 bases). The germline V gene encodes CDR1 SQVTM and CDR2 ANQGSEA. Trimming took off 4 bases at V and 6 bases at J, with 18 bases between the two ends. This CDR3 is 14 amino acids long. The chain's CDR3 is CSVVYRTQLNGYTF. The CDR3 DNA is TGCAGCGTTGTGTACAGGACCCAACTCAATGGCTACACCTTC.

V is TRBV6-2 or TRBV6-3 and J is TRBJ2-3; the D gene is possibly TRBD1 (6 bases). CDR1 is MNHEY and CDR2 is SVGEGT in the germline V gene. Trimming shortened V by 6 bases and J by 5 bases, and 12 bases separated the two germline ends. The CDR3 contains 13 residues. The CDR3 DNA reads TGTGCCAGCAGCCCCCGACAGGTAGATACGCAGTATTTT. Translating it yields CASSPRQVDTQYF.

In its sample, this clone was seen a few times. The V gene is TRBV30, the J gene TRBJ2-7; 16 nucleotides line up with TRBD2. Germline CDR1 is GTSNPN and CDR2 is SVGIG (reference sequence). CDR3 length equals 16 residues. The J segment lost 0 bases and the V segment lost 3 bases, leaving 2 bases of the junction unmatched. In DNA form, the CDR3 reads TGTGCCTGGAGCGGGACTAGCGGGAGGGCCTCCTACGAGCAGTACGTC. This sequence encodes CAWSGTSGRASYEQYV.

V usage is TRBV18 and J usage is TRBJ1-2; D ambiguous. This CDR3 contains 15 residues. The ends were cut back, 2 bases at V and 8 bases at J, with 18 bases in the middle. In germline, CDR1 is KGHSH, CDR2 LQKENI. In DNA, the CDR3 is TGTGCCAGCTCACCAAGAGGACTGGGGAATTGGGGCTACACCTTC. This encodes CASSPRGLGNWGYTF.

The chain links TRBV5-1 to TRBJ2-5; D might be TRBD2 (6 bases). Between the trimmed V and J ends, which lost 5 bases and 4 bases, there was a span of 15 bases. Looked up from germline, CDR1 is SGHRS and CDR2 is YFSETQ. The CDR3 covers 14 residues. The CDR3 here is CASRWAPRGETQYF. The CDR3 DNA reads TGCGCCAGCAGATGGGCCCCGCGGGGAGAGACCCAGTACTTC. Combining the CDR3 with reference TRBV5-1 and TRBJ2-5 gives the whole variable domain KAGVTQTPRYLIKTRGQQVTLSCSPISGHRSVSWYQQTPGQGLQFLFEYFSETQRNKGNFPGRFSGRQFSNSRSEMNVSTLELGDSALYLCASRWAPRGETQYFGPGTRLLVL.

Points on this clone: The junction departs from the called germline gene at one end, perhaps through a read error. This chain links TRBV9 with TRBJ2-3, with 7 bases matching TRBD1. This CDR3 spans 14 amino acids. The germline gives CDR1 SGDLS, CDR2 YYNGEE. This chain's CDR3 is CASSATRQGEGMNF. The CDR3 bases are TGTGCCAGCAGCGCAACTCGGCAGGGGGAAGGGATGAATTTT. The whole variable domain, remainder taken from reference TRBV9 and TRBJ2-3, is DSGVTQTPKHLITATGQRVTLRCSPRSGDLSVYWYQQSLDQGLQFLIQYYNGEERAKGNILERFSAQQFPDLHSELNLSSLELGDSALYFCASSATRQGEGMNFGPGTRLTVL.